This is a list of T cell receptor beta chains from one sample in a study of vaccination and CD4 T cells after COVID-19. Using its own MiXCR run on the PCR reads, TCRdb lists one record per CDR3 protein. The table lists over 15,000 distinct CDR3 sequences, 52% of them singletons. These TCRs' antigens remain unknown. The starting material was CD4+ T cells from blood, cultured in vitro, obtained before SARS-CoV-2 vaccination. These receptors all come from a human donor who had recovered from COVID-19. The CDR3 runs from the conserved cysteine through the conserved F or W. Fields, in order: D gene, V gene, J gene, clone size, CDR3 DNA, CDR3 protein. D genes are given only for firm matches. The size of a clone is reported for some rows only, either as once, few or many, or as a class for expanded clones.

TRBD2	TRBV20-1	TRBJ2-3	few	TGCAGTGCTAGAGTAATTAATAGCGGGAGGGGTACAGATACGCAGTATTTT	CSARVINSGRGTDTQYF
.	TRBV5-1	TRBJ1-6	.	TGCGCCAGCAGCTTGGCTTTGGGGGATTCACCCCTCCACTTT	CASSLALGDSPLHF
TRBD1	TRBV7-3	TRBJ1-2	.	TGTGCCAGCAGCTTAATAGGGACAGAAGGCTACACCTTC	CASSLIGTEGYTF
.	TRBV28	TRBJ2-5	.	TGTGCCAGCAGACATACAGGGCGGGGAGAGACCCAGTACTTC	CASRHTGRGETQYF
.	TRBV6-2/TRBV6-3	TRBJ2-5	few	TGTGCCAGCAGTTACGAACAAGAGACCCAGTACTTC	CASSYEQETQYF
.	TRBV11-2	TRBJ1-1	.	TGTGCCAGCAGCTTGATGGGGATTGAGGACACTGAAGCTTTCTTT	CASSLMGIEDTEAFF
.	TRBV11-3	TRBJ1-1	.	TGTGCCAGCAGCACCCGGGACCAAGGGGTCCCTGAAGCTTTCTTT	CASSTRDQGVPEAFF
.	TRBV19	TRBJ1-3	.	TGTGCCAGCTCTGGAAACACCATATATTTT	CASSGNTIYF
TRBD1	TRBV7-2	TRBJ1-4	.	TGTGCCAGCAGCATCGGGACAGGGGATGAAAAACTGTTTTTT	CASSIGTGDEKLFF
TRBD1	TRBV28	TRBJ1-2	.	TGTGCCAGCAGTTTGGGGGACAGGGCTAACTATGGCTACACCTTC	CASSLGDRANYGYTF
.	TRBV2	TRBJ1-2	.	TGTGCCAGCAGTGTAGGGTCGGGTTACTATGGCTACACCTTC	CASSVGSGYYGYTF
.	TRBV7-3	TRBJ1-3	.	TGTGCCAGCAGCTTAAACTCTGGAAACACCATATATTTT	CASSLNSGNTIYF
TRBD1	TRBV6-1	TRBJ1-1	few	TGTGCCAGCAGTGAAGCGCAGGGGGGCACTGAAGCTTTCTTT	CASSEAQGGTEAFF
TRBD2	TRBV19	TRBJ2-7	.	TGTGCCAGTAGACCCGCGGGGGGTTCAAGCTCCTACGAGCAGTACTTC	CASRPAGGSSSYEQYF
.	TRBV20-1	TRBJ1-1	few	TGCAGTGCTGTGTGGCAGTCGAACACTGAAGCTTTCTTT	CSAVWQSNTEAFF
TRBD1	TRBV5-1	TRBJ1-5	.	TGCGCCAGCAGCCTGGGACAGGGGGTAGGTCAGCCCCAGCATTTT	CASSLGQGVGQPQHF